This T cell receptor (beta chain) was recorded in a study of T-cell memory formation after mild COVID-19. Study context: Across donors, TCR clusters were largely donor specific. Findings and caveats of the study: Contracting CD4+ clones were located mainly in CM and EM, and CD8+ clones in EMRA. Memory sampled before infection contained some responding clones, suggesting cross-reactive memory joined.

Constant-segment primers were used for 5'RACE, and the resulting TCR alpha and TCR beta cDNA libraries carried sample barcodes and UMIs. TCRdb re-called the 5' RACE reads with MiXCR, one entry per CDR3 protein. The sample gives 100,000 to 120,000 distinct CDR3 sequences, 15% to 20% of which show up once; 5% to 6.5% is in the top ten. V dropped 0 bases and J dropped 3 bases, with 14 bases sitting between them. The CDR3 sequence is 16 residues long. CDR1 is MNHEY, CDR2 SVGAGI, per germline. This clonotype was recorded only once. No antigen is known for it. Source material: PBMCs or a T cell subset sorted from them (not recorded which). The V and J genes are TRBV6-5 and TRBJ1-2; D possibly corresponds to TRBD1 (5 bases). The origin of this receptor is a man in his late teens or twenties who had mild COVID-19 (a few samples of this study predate the infection). Cell type and time point are not known. CDR3 DNA: TGTGCCAGCAGTTACTCGAGCAGGGAGAGACACTATGGCTACACCTTC. Translating gives CASSYSSRERHYGYTF.